This T cell receptor beta chain was recovered during a study of T cell responses to AZD1222 COVID-19 vaccine. Study findings and constraints: There were mostly white British donors and more females than males, and clonal diversity was possibly underestimated. It was only after the peak T cell response that any repertoires were sampled. Baseline testing showed seropositivity in only a handful of AZD1222 recipients.

In the case of this clone: Its antigen is as yet unknown.

Produced via immunoSEQ multiplex PCR; TCRdb's table is partial and in-frame only. This table holds about 150,000 clones, approximately 90% found once. This sample comprised peripheral blood, obtained on day 0 of AZD1222 vaccination. The receptor was isolated from an adult in good health.

CDR3 in amino acids: CASRRPDRRVAQPQHF. DNA of the CDR3: TGCGCCAGCAGACGACCGGACAGGAGAGTTGCTCAGCCCCAGCATTTT. The chain combines TRBV5-1 with TRBJ1-5; 7 bases are a match to TRBD1. CDR1 is SGHRS, CDR2 YFSETQ, per germline. V dropped 5 bases and J dropped 6; count of bases not matched to a gene: 14. The CDR3 totals 16 residues.